This TCR beta chain was obtained from a study of blood T cell repertoires in COVID-19. This CDR3 is built from 14 residues. V was pared by 5 bases and J by 1 base, with 2 bases of the junction left unmatched. Germline CDR1 and CDR2: MNHEY and SVGAGI. The authors' processing: Amplification of reference gene primers provided the estimated nucleated cell counts. Assay: immunoSEQ multiplex PCR; the TCRdb copy retains only in-frame clones and omits some. Clone size and the V and J calls come from that table; the DNA yielded D and trimming. The data show about 270,000 clones, about 87% seen once. The TCR comes from a woman in her 50s with acute or convalescent COVID-19. This rearrangement joins TRBV6-5 to TRBJ2-3, with TRBD2 matching 8 bases. Material for sequencing was peripheral blood. CDR3: CASSTGGGTDTQYF. DNA for the CDR3: TGTGCCAGCAGTACGGGAGGGGGCACAGATACGCAGTATTTT.